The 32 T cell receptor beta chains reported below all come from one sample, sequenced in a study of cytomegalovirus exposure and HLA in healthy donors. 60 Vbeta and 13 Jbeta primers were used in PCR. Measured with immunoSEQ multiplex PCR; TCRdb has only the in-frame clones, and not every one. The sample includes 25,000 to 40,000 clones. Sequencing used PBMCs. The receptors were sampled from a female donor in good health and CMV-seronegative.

CDR3 residues: CASGQARTETQYF. CDR3 nucleotides: TGTGCCAGCGGACAGGCGCGTACGGAGACCCAGTACTTC. This chain links TRBV10-3 with TRBJ2-5, with 7 positions matching TRBD1. The CDR3 extends over 13 amino acids. The trim removed 10 bases at V and 5 bases at J, leaving 10 bases unmatched. In germline, CDR1 is ENHRY, CDR2 SYGVKD.

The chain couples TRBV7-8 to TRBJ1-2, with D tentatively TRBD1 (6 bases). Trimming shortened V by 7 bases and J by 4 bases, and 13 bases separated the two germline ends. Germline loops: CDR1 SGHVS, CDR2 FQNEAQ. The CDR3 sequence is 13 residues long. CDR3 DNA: TGTGCCAGCAAGACGACAGGCGGCTATGGCTACACCTTC. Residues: CASKTTGGYGYTF.

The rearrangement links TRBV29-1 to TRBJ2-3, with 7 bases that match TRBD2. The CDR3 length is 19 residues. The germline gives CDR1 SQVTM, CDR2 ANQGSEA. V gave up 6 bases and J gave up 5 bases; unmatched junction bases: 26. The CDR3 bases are TGCAGCGTGGTCTACGGTGGGAGGGAAGGTTACACACACGGAGATACGCAGTATTTT. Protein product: CSVVYGGREGYTHGDTQYF.

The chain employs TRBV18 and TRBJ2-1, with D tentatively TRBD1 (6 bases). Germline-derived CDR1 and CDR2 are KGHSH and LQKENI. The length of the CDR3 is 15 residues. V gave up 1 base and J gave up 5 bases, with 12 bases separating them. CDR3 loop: CASSPQTGPNNEQFF. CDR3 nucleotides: TGTGCCAGCTCACCACAGACAGGCCCGAACAATGAGCAGTTCTTC.

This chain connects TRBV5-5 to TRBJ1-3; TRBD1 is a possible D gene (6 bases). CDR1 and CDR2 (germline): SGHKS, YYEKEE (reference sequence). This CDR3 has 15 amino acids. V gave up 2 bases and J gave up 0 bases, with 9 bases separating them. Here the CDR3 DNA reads TGTGCCAGCAGCTTTGGGGGCCTCTCTGGAAACACCATATATTTT. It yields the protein CASSFGGLSGNTIYF. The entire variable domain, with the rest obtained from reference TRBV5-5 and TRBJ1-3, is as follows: DAGVTQSPTHLIKTRGQQVTLRCSPISGHKSVSWYQQVLGQGPQFIFQYYEKEERGRGNFPDRFSARQFPNYSSELNVNALLLGDSALYLCASSFGGLSGNTIYFGEGSWLTVV.

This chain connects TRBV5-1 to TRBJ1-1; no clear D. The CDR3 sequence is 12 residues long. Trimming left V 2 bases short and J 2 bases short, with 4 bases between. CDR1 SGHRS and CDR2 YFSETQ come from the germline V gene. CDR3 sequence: CASSFSNTEAFF. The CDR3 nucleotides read TGCGCCAGCAGCTTTTCAAACACTGAAGCTTTCTTT.

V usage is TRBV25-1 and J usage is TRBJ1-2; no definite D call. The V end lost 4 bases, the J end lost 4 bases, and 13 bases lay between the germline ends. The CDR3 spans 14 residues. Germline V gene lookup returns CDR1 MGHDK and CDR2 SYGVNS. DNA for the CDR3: TGTGCCAGCAGTGCCCTGGAGGGTAGCTATGGCTACACCTTC. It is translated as CASSALEGSYGYTF.

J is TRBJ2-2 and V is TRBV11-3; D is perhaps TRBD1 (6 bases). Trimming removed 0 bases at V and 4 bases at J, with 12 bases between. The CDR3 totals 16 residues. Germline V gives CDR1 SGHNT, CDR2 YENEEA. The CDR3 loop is CASSLEPGVPTGELFF. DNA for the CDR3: TGTGCCAGCAGCTTAGAACCAGGGGTTCCCACCGGGGAGCTGTTTTTT.

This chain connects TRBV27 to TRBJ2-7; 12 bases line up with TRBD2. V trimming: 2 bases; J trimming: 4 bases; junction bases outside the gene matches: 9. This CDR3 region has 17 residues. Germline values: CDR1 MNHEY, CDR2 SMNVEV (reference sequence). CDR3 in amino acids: CASSLRERTSGVYEQYF. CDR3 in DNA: TGTGCCAGCAGTTTACGGGAGAGGACTAGCGGGGTTTACGAGCAGTACTTC.

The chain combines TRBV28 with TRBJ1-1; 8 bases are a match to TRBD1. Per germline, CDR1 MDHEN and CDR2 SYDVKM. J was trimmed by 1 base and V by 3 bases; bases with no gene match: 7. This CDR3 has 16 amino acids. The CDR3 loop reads CASSFPAGTGNTEAFF. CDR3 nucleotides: TGTGCCAGCAGTTTCCCGGCCGGGACAGGGAACACTGAAGCTTTCTTT.

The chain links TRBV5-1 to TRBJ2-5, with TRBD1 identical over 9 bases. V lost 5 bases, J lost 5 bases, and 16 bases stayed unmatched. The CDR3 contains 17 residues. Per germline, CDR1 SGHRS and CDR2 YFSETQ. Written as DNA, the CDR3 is TGCGCCAGCAGTAAGGTACCAACAGGGGGCGTCGGGGAGACCCAGTACTTC. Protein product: CASSKVPTGGVGETQYF. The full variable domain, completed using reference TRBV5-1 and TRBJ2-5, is KAGVTQTPRYLIKTRGQQVTLSCSPISGHRSVSWYQQTPGQGLQFLFEYFSETQRNKGNFPGRFSGRQFSNSRSEMNVSTLELGDSALYLCASSKVPTGGVGETQYFGPGTRLLVL.

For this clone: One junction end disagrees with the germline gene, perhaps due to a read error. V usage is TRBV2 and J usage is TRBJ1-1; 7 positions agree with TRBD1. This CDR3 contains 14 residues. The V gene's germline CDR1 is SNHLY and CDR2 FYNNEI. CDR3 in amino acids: CAGSAMDRTTEAFF. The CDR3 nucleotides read TGTGCCGGCAGCGCCATGGACAGGACAACTGAAGCTTTCTTT.

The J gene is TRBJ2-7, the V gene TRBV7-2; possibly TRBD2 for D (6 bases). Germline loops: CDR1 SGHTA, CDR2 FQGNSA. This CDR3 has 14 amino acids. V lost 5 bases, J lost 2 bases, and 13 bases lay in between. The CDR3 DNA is TGTGCCAGCAGCCGTCCCCGGGAGACCTACGAGCAGTACTTC. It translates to CASSRPRETYEQYF. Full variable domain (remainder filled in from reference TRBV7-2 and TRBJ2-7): GAGVSQSPSNKVTEKGKDVELRCDPISGHTALYWYRQSLGQGLEFLIYFQGNSAPDKSGLPSDRFSAERTGGSVSTLTIQRTQQEDSAVYLCASSRPRETYEQYFGPGTRLTVT.

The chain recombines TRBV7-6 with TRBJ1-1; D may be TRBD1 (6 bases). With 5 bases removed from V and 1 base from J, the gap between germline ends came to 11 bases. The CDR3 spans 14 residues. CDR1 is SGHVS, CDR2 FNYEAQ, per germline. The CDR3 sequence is CASSPGAGNTEAFF. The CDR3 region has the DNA TGTGCCAGCAGCCCAGGGGCGGGGAACACTGAAGCTTTCTTT. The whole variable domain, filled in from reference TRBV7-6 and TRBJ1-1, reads GAGVSQSPRYKVTKRGQDVALRCDPISGHVSLYWYRQALGQGPEFLTYFNYEAQQDKSGLPNDRFSAERPEGSISTLTIQRTEQRDSAMYRCASSPGAGNTEAFFGQGTRLTVV.

The DNA of the CDR3 is TGTGCCAGCAGCTTCTCAGGGGAAGAGACCCAGTACTTC. Amino acids: CASSFSGEETQYF. The chain uses TRBV5-6 and TRBJ2-5; D possibly corresponds to TRBD1 (6 bases). Trimming took 2 bases from V and 3 from J, leaving 8 bases between them. The CDR3 has 13 amino acids. Germline CDR1 is SGHDT and CDR2 is YYEEEE.

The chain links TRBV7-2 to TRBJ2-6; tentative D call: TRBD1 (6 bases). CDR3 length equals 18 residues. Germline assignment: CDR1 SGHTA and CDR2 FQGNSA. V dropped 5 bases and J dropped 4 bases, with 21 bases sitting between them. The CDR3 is CASSPIGTGRRGANVLTF. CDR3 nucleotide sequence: TGTGCCAGCAGCCCTATAGGAACAGGGCGTAGGGGGGCCAACGTCCTGACTTTC.

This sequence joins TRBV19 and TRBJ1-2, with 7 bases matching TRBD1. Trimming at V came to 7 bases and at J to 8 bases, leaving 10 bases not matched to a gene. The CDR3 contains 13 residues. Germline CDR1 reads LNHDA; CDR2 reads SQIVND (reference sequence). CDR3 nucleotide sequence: TGTGCCAGTACCAAGACAGGGAAGCCAGGCTACACCTTC. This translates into CASTKTGKPGYTF.

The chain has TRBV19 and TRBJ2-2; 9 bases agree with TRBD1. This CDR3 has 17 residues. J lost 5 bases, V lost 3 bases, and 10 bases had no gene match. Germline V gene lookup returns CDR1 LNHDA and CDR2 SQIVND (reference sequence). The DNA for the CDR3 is TGTGCCAGTAGTATCGTGGCAGGACAGGGGTTAACCGGGGAGCTGTTTTTT. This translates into CASSIVAGQGLTGELFF.

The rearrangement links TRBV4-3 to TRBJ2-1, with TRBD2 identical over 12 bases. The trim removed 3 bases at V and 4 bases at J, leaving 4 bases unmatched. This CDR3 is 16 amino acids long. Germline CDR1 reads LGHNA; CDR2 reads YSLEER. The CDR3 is CASSHKGLAGYNEQFF. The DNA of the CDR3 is TGCGCCAGCAGCCACAAAGGACTAGCGGGGTACAATGAGCAGTTCTTC.

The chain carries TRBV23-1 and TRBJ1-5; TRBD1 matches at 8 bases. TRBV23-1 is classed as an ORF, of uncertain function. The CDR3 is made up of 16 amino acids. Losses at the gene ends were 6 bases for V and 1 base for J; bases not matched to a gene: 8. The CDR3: CASRRHGQGSNQPQHF. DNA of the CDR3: TGCGCCAGCAGGCGACACGGACAGGGAAGCAATCAGCCCCAGCATTTT.

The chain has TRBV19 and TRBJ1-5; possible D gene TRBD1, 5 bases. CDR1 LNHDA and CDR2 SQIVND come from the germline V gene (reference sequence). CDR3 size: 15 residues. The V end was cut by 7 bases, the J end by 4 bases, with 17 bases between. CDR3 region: CASNSQGEWNQPQHF. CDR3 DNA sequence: TGTGCCAGTAACAGTCAGGGCGAGTGGAATCAGCCCCAGCATTTT.

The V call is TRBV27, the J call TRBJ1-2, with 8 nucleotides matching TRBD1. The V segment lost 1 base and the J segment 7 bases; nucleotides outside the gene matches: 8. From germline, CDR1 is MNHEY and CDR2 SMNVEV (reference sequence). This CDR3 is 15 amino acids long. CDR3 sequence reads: CASSLYSGGSVGYTF. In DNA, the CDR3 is TGTGCCAGCAGTTTATACTCAGGGGGCTCTGTTGGCTACACCTTC.

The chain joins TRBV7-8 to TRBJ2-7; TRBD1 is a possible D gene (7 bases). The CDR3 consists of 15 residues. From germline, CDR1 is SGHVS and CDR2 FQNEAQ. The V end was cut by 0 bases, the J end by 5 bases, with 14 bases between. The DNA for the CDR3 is TGTGCCAGCAGCTTAGCGAGGGGGCGCGGGGACGAGCAGTACTTC. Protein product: CASSLARGRGDEQYF.

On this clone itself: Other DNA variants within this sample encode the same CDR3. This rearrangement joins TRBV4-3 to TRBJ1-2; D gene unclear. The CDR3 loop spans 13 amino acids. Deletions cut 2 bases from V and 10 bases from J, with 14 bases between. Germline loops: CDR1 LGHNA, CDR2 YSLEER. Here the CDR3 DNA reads TGCGCCAGCAGCCAAAATCGACGGGGAACCTACACCTTC. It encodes CASSQNRRGTYTF.

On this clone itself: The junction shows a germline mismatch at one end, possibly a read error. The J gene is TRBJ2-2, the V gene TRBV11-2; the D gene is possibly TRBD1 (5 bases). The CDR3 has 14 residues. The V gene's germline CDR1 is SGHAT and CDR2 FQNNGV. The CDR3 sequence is CASSQGANPGELFF. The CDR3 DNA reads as TGTGCCAGCAGTCAGGGTGCGAACCCCGGGGAGCTGTTTTTT.

The CDR3 DNA reads TGTGCCAGCAGCTTATTCGGGACAGGGGTCACCGGGGAGCTGTTTTTT. Translation: CASSLFGTGVTGELFF. The gene calls are TRBV7-3 and TRBJ2-2; 10 nucleotides align to TRBD1. CDR3 length: 16 amino acids. The junction had 4 bases not matched to a gene; V was cut back by 2 bases and J by 4 bases. Germline V gene lookup returns CDR1 SGHTA and CDR2 FQGTGA.

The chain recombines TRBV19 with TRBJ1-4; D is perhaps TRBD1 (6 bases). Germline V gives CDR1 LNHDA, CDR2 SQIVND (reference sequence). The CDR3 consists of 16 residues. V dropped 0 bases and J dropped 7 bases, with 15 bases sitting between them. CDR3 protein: CASSIDLRTASEKLFF. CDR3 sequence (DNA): TGTGCCAGTAGTATAGATTTGCGGACAGCGAGTGAAAAACTGTTTTTT.

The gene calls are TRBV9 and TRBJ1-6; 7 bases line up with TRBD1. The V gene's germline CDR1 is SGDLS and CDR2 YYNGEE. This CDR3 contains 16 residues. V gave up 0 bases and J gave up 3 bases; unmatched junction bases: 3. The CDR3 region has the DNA TGTGCCAGCAGCGTAGGGGCAGGGGGCTATAATTCACCCCTCCACTTT. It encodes CASSVGAGGYNSPLHF.

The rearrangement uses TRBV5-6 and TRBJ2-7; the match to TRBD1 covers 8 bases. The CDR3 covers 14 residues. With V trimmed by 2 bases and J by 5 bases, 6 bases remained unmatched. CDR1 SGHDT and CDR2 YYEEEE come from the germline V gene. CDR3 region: CASSFQDRVHEQYF. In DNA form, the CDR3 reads TGTGCCAGCAGCTTCCAGGACAGGGTCCACGAGCAGTACTTC. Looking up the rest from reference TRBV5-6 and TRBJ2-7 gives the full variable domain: DAGVTQSPTHLIKTRGQQVTLRCSPKSGHDTVSWYQQALGQGPQFIFQYYEEEERQRGNFPDRFSGHQFPNYSSELNVNALLLGDSALYLCASSFQDRVHEQYFGPGTRLTVT.

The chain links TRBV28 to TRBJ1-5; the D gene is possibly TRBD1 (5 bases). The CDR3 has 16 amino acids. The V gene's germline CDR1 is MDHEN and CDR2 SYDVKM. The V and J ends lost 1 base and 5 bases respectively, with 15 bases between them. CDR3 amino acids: CASSLSGGRLDQPQHF. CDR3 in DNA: TGTGCCAGCAGTTTATCGGGGGGACGCCTGGATCAGCCCCAGCATTTT. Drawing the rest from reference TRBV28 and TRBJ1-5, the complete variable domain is DVKVTQSSRYLVKRTGEKVFLECVQDMDHENMFWYRQDPGLGLRLIYFSYDVKMKEKGDIPEGYSVSREKKERFSLILESASTNQTSMYLCASSLSGGRLDQPQHFGDGTRLSIL.

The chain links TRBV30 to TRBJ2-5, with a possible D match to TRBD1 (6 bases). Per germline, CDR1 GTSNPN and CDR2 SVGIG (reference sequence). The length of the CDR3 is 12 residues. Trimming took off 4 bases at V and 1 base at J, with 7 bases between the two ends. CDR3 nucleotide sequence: TGTGCCTGGACAGGGGTCCAAGAGACCCAGTACTTC. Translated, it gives CAWTGVQETQYF. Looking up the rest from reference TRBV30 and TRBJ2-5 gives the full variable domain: SQTIHQWPATLVQPVGSPLSLECTVEGTSNPNLYWYRQAAGRGLQLLFYSVGIGQISSEVPQNLSASRPQDRQFILSSKKLLLSDSGFYLCAWTGVQETQYFGPGTRLLVL.

CDR3 DNA sequence: TGTGCCAGCAGTTCAAGCGGGGGGCAACACAATGAGCAGTTCTTC. This sequence encodes CASSSSGGQHNEQFF. The chain links TRBV28 to TRBJ2-1; 9 bases align to TRBD2. Losses at the gene ends were 4 bases for V and 5 bases for J; bases not matched to a gene: 6. Per the germline V gene, CDR1 is MDHEN and CDR2 is SYDVKM. The CDR3 is made up of 15 amino acids.